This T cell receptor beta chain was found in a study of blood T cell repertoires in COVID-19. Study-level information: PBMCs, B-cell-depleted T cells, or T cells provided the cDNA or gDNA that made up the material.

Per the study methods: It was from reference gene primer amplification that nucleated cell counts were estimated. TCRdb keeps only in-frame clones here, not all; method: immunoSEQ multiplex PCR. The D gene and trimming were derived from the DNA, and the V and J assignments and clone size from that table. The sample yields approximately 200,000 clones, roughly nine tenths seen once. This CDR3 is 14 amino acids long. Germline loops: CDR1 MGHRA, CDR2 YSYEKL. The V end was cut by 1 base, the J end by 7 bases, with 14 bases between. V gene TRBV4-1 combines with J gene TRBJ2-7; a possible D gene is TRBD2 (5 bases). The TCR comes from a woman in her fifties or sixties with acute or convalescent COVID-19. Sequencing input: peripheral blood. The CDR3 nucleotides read TGCGCCAGCAGCCAAGTTTGGGTTAGCGAGGAGCAGTACTTC. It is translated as CASSQVWVSEEQYF.